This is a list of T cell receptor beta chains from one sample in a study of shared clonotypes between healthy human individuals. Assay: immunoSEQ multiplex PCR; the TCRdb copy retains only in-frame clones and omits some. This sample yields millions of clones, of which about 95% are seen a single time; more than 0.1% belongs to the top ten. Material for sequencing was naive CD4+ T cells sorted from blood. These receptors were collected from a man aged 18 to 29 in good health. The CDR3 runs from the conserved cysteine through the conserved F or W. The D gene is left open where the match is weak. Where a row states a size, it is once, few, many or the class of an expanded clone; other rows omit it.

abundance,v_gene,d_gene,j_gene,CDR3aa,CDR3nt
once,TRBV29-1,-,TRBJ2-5,CSVEDGGPQYF,TGCAGCGTTGAAGATGGGGGGCCCCAGTACTTC
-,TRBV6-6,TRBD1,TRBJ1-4,CASSYQTGGYEKLFF,TGTGCCAGCAGTTACCAGACAGGGGGCTATGAAAAACTGTTTTTT
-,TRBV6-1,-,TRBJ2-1,CASSEGSGSYNEQFF,TGTGCCAGCAGTGAAGGTAGCGGCTCCTACAATGAGCAGTTCTTC
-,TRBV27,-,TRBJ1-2,CASSLSMGASYGYTF,TGTGCCAGCAGTTTATCGATGGGGGCGAGTTATGGCTACACCTTC
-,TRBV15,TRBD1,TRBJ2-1,CATSIIGQGQNNEQFF,TGTGCCACCAGCATTATAGGACAGGGTCAAAACAATGAGCAGTTCTTC
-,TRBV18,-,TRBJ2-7,CASSPGGYEQYF,TGTGCCAGCTCACCAGGGGGCTACGAGCAGTACTTC
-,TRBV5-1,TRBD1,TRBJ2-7,CASSLGTGLSYEQYF,TGCGCCAGCAGCCTCGGGACAGGACTCTCCTACGAGCAGTACTTC
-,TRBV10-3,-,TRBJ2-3,CAISESRGATDTQYF,TGTGCCATCAGTGAGTCTCGAGGGGCCACAGATACGCAGTATTTT
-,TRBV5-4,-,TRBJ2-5,CASSLAGGQQETQYF,TGTGCCAGCAGCTTGGCCGGGGGACAGCAAGAGACCCAGTACTTC
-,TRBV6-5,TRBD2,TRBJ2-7,CASKAGGGEQYF,TGTGCCAGCAAGGCGGGGGGGGGCGAGCAGTACTTC
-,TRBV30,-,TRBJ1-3,CAWSREGLMRSGNTIYF,TGTGCCTGGAGTCGTGAGGGATTGATGAGATCTGGAAACACCATATATTTT
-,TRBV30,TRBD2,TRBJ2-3,CAWSVGLAGSTDTQYF,TGTGCCTGGAGTGTTGGACTAGCGGGTTCGACAGATACGCAGTATTTT
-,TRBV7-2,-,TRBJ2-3,CASSLAGGIDTQYF,TGTGCCAGCAGCTTAGCGGGAGGTATAGATACGCAGTATTTT
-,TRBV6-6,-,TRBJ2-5,CASTREETQYF,TGTGCCAGCACCAGGGAAGAGACCCAGTACTTC
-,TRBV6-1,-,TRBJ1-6,CASSEARGASSPLHF,TGTGCCAGCAGTGAAGCGAGGGGAGCAAGTTCACCCCTCCACTTT
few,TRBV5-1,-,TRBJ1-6,CASSSSVRIEVGSPLHF,TGCGCCAGCAGCTCCTCCGTGAGGATAGAAGTAGGTTCACCCCTCCACTTT
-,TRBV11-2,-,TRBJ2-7,CASSPGHPPSYEQYF,TGTGCCAGCAGCCCCGGGCACCCCCCTTCCTACGAGCAGTACTTC
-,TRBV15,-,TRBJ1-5,CATSRFSNSNQPQHF,TGTGCCACCAGCAGATTCTCGAATAGCAATCAGCCCCAGCATTTT
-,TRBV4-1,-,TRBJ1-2,CASSQEGGGRYGYTF,TGCGCCAGCAGCCAAGAAGGAGGGGGGAGGTATGGCTACACCTTC
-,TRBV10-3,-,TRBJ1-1,CAISEQGGDGTEAFF,TGTGCCATCAGTGAGCAAGGCGGTGATGGCACTGAAGCTTTCTTT
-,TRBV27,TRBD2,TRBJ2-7,CASSFTSGSWSEQYF,TGTGCCAGCAGTTTTACTAGCGGGAGCTGGAGCGAGCAGTACTTC
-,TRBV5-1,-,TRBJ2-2,CASSKEGAGELFF,TGCGCCAGCAGCAAGGAGGGGGCCGGGGAGCTGTTTTTT
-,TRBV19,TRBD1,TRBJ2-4,CASSPGQGNIQYF,TGTGCCAGTAGTCCGGGACAGGGAAACATTCAGTACTTC
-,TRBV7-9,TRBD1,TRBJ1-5,CASSLGTGLNQPQHF,TGTGCCAGCAGCTTAGGGACAGGGCTCAATCAGCCCCAGCATTTT
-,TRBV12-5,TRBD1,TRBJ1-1,CASALGQGNTEAFF,TGTGCTAGTGCCCTGGGACAGGGCAACACTGAAGCTTTCTTT
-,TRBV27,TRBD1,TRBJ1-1,CASSPGQANTEAFF,TGTGCCAGCAGTCCAGGACAGGCGAACACTGAAGCTTTCTTT
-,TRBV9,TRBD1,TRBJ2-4,CASSLMPQGAGNIQYF,TGTGCCAGCAGCCTAATGCCACAGGGGGCTGGGAACATTCAGTACTTC
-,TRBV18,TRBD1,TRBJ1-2,CASSPTGAGSLYGYTF,TGTGCCAGCTCACCGACAGGGGCGGGATCCCTCTATGGCTACACCTTC
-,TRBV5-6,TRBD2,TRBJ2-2,CASSRLAANTGELFF,TGTGCCAGCAGCCGCCTAGCGGCGAACACCGGGGAGCTGTTTTTT
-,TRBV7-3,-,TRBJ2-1,CASSSPSGISETNEQFF,TGTGCCAGCAGCTCCCCCTCCGGGATATCTGAAACGAATGAGCAGTTCTTC
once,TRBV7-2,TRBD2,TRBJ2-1,CASSPTTSGSRNEQFF,TGTGCCAGCAGCCCGACGACTAGCGGGAGTCGAAATGAGCAGTTCTTC
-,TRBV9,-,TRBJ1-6,CASSVGGDRASPLHF,TGTGCCAGCAGCGTAGGAGGGGACCGAGCCTCACCCCTCCACTTT
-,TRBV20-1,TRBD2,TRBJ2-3,CSAPLGEGKYF,TGCAGTGCTCCCCTGGGGGAGGGAAAGTATTTT
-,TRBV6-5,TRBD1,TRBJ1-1,CASRPQGTEAFF,TGTGCCAGCAGACCACAGGGGACTGAAGCTTTCTTT
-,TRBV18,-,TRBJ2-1,CASSPPSDNEQFF,TGTGCCAGCTCACCGCCTAGCGACAATGAGCAGTTCTTC
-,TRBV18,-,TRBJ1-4,CASSPKGQDEKLFF,TGTGCCAGCTCACCTAAGGGGCAGGATGAAAAACTGTTTTTT
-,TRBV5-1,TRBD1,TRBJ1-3,CASSYSPGQGIPGNTIYF,TGCGCCAGCAGCTATTCTCCGGGACAGGGTATACCTGGAAACACCATATATTTT
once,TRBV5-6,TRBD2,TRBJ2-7,CASTRGRVVYEQYF,TGTGCCAGCACCCGCGGGAGGGTTGTGTACGAGCAGTACTTC
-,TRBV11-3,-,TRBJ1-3,CASSQGTSRGNTIYF,TGTGCCAGCAGCCAGGGGACATCAAGAGGAAACACCATATATTTT
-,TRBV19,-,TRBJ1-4,CASSPPRIGVNEKLFF,TGTGCCAGTAGCCCCCCCCGCATAGGGGTGAATGAAAAACTGTTTTTT
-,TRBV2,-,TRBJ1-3,CASSDSDTIYF,TGTGCCAGCAGCGACAGTGACACCATATATTTT